The 22 T cell receptor beta chains given below trace back to one sample, sequenced in a study of blood T cell repertoires in COVID-19. Only in-frame clones appear in the TCRdb table, and some are missing; sequencing was by immunoSEQ multiplex PCR. The data show roughly 53,000 clones, 80% to 90% seen once. Specimen: peripheral blood. These receptors were taken from a man aged 45-65 years with acute or convalescent COVID-19.

The chain links TRBV7-9 to TRBJ1-1; no definite D call. Deletions cut 4 bases from V and 1 base from J, with 13 bases between. The CDR3 contains 15 residues. The germline V gene has CDR1 SEHNR and CDR2 FQNEAQ (reference sequence). CDR3 region: CASSSARGANTEAFF. The CDR3, as DNA: TGTGCCAGCAGCTCCGCCAGAGGCGCGAACACTGAAGCTTTCTTT.

V and J are TRBV9 and TRBJ2-1; 12 bases are shared with TRBD2. Trimming at V came to 4 bases and at J to 10 bases, leaving 6 bases not matched to a gene. Germline loops: CDR1 SGDLS, CDR2 YYNGEE. This CDR3 has 14 amino acids. The chain's CDR3 is CASSTSTSGGEQFF. The CDR3 nucleotides are TGTGCCAGCAGCACATCGACTAGCGGGGGAGAGCAGTTCTTC.

This clone is a singleton in its sample. The rearrangement joins TRBV12-3 or TRBV12-4 to TRBJ1-5, with a weak D call TRBD1 (6 bases). Trimming removed 1 base at V and 6 bases at J, with 7 bases between. The CDR3 length is 13 residues. The DNA of the CDR3 is TGTGCCAGCAGTTTAGGAGGGGGTCAGCCCCAGCATTTT. This translates into CASSLGGGQPQHF.

The V and J genes are TRBV7-8 and TRBJ1-6; 7 positions match TRBD1. The CDR3 runs 15 residues. CDR1 and CDR2 from the germline V gene are SGHVS and FQNEAQ. Losses at the gene ends were 6 bases for V and 0 bases for J; bases not matched to a gene: 2. CDR3 coding DNA: TGTGCCAGCAGGACAGGGAACTCCTATAATTCACCCCTCCACTTT. Its translation is CASRTGNSYNSPLHF.

This sequence joins TRBV7-9 and TRBJ2-5, with TRBD2 matching 8 bases. The germline gives CDR1 SEHNR, CDR2 FQNEAQ (reference sequence). Losses at the gene ends were 5 bases for V and 0 bases for J; bases not matched to a gene: 11. The CDR3 consists of 17 residues. CDR3 DNA: TGTGCCAGCAGCCATGTGGTTGCGCGGGGGGACCAAGAGACCCAGTACTTC. Residues: CASSHVVARGDQETQYF.

V usage is TRBV5-1 and J usage is TRBJ2-2, with D possibly matching TRBD2 (6 bases). Trimming pared 4 bases from V and 0 bases from J, leaving 10 bases between. Germline V gene lookup returns CDR1 SGHRS and CDR2 YFSETQ. This CDR3 is 15 amino acids long. The CDR3 region has the DNA TGCGCCAGCAGCCCCGGGGAGGCGAACACCGGGGAGCTGTTTTTT. It yields the protein CASSPGEANTGELFF.

V and J are TRBV7-3 and TRBJ2-2, with D perhaps matching TRBD2 (7 bases). Germline V gene sequence: CDR1 SGHTA, CDR2 FQGTGA. V shed 4 bases and J shed 7 bases, with 16 bases lying between them. The CDR3 covers 15 residues. In DNA form, the CDR3 reads TGTGCCAGCAGCTCGGATGGGGGGGCCATCGGGGAGCTGTTTTTT. Its translation is CASSSDGGAIGELFF.

The CDR3 DNA reads as TGTGCCAGTAGTACCGGACGGGATCACAATGAGCAGTTCTTC. Protein product: CASSTGRDHNEQFF. V and J are TRBV19 and TRBJ2-1; the D gene is possibly TRBD2 (5 bases). In germline, CDR1 is LNHDA, CDR2 SQIVND (reference sequence). CDR3 length equals 14 residues. V gave up 4 bases and J gave up 5 bases, with 12 bases separating them.

The chain carries TRBV15 and TRBJ1-5; 7 nucleotides align to TRBD1. Germline values: CDR1 LNHNV, CDR2 YYDKDF (reference sequence). Germline trimming cut 0 bases from V and 5 bases from J; bases unmatched to any gene: 4. CDR3 length: 15 amino acids. CDR3: CATSREMTGYQPQHF. CDR3 in DNA: TGTGCCACCAGCAGAGAAATGACAGGGTATCAGCCCCAGCATTTT.

The rearrangement uses TRBV10-1 and TRBJ2-7, with D perhaps TRBD2 (5 bases). The CDR3 runs 14 residues. Germline CDR1 reads WNHNN; CDR2 reads SYGVQD (reference sequence). The V end lost 3 bases, the J end lost 2 bases, and 11 bases lay between the germline ends. CDR3 sequence reads: CASSESGLAYEQYF. CDR3 DNA: TGCGCCAGCAGTGAAAGCGGTTTAGCCTACGAGCAGTACTTC.

This chain uses TRBV10-3 with TRBJ1-6; 7 bases match TRBD1. The CDR3 is 16 residues long. Trimming removed 6 bases from V and 5 bases from J; junction bases left unmatched: 10. The germline gives CDR1 ENHRY, CDR2 SYGVKD. The CDR3: CAISDRVLHDNSPLHF. The CDR3 DNA follows: TGTGCCATCAGCGACAGGGTTCTACATGATAATTCACCCCTCCACTTT.

The chain links TRBV11-2 to TRBJ2-1; D unclear. Germline V lookup: CDR1 SGHAT, CDR2 FQNNGV. Trimming took 5 bases from V and 6 from J, leaving 8 bases between them. The CDR3 runs to 12 residues. The DNA for the CDR3 is TGTGCCAGCAGCCTAAGTAGCAATGAGCAGTTCTTC. Amino acid sequence: CASSLSSNEQFF. Full variable domain (outside the CDR3, taken from reference TRBV11-2 and TRBJ2-1): EAGVAQSPRYKIIEKRQSVAFWCNPISGHATLYWYQQILGQGPKLLIQFQNNGVVDDSQLPKDRFSAERLKGVDSTLKIQPAKLEDSAVYLCASSLSSNEQFFGPGTRLTVL.

This chain joins TRBV28 and TRBJ2-7, with 11 bases lining up with TRBD1. Germline CDR1 and CDR2: MDHEN and SYDVKM. Unmatched junction bases numbered 10, after V lost 6 bases and J lost 6 bases. The CDR3 loop spans 15 amino acids. The CDR3 DNA sequence: TGTGCCAGCAGCGGCCCGGGACAGGGGGTGGGCGAGCAGTACTTC. Its translation: CASSGPGQGVGEQYF.

This clone has only one observation. The genes are TRBV6-1 and TRBJ2-6, with D possibly TRBD2 on 5 matching bases. The germline V gene encodes CDR1 MNHNS and CDR2 SASEGT. The V end lost 3 bases, the J end lost 0 bases, and 12 bases lay between the germline ends. There are 17 residues in the CDR3. The CDR3 DNA follows: TGTGCCAGCAGTGACACGCCGGGGTACTCTGGGGCCAACGTCCTGACTTTC. As protein: CASSDTPGYSGANVLTF.

The chain employs TRBV3-1 (or the pseudogene TRBV3-2) and TRBJ2-3, with 8 bases matching TRBD2. Germline loops: CDR1 LGHDT, CDR2 YNNKEL (reference sequence). The CDR3 loop spans 15 amino acids. The J segment lost 4 bases and the V segment lost 2 bases, leaving 5 bases of the junction unmatched. The CDR3: CASSQQAGGSDTQYF. The CDR3 DNA reads as TGTGCCAGCAGCCAACAGGCGGGAGGTTCAGATACGCAGTATTTT.

V gene TRBV19 combines with J gene TRBJ1-5; 10 nucleotides align to TRBD1. There are 15 residues in the CDR3. Per the germline V gene, CDR1 is LNHDA and CDR2 is SQIVND (reference sequence). J gave up 2 bases and V 6 bases, and 4 bases lay outside the gene matches. The CDR3: CASSDGQGGNQPQHF. The CDR3, as DNA: TGTGCCAGTAGCGATGGACAGGGGGGCAATCAGCCCCAGCATTTT.

The chain links TRBV28 to TRBJ2-5; D remains ambiguous. This CDR3 has 14 amino acids. The V gene's germline CDR1 is MDHEN and CDR2 SYDVKM. V was cut by 3 bases and J by 4 bases, with 12 bases left in between. The CDR3 reads CASSFRPRGETQYF. CDR3 nucleotides: TGTGCCAGCAGTTTCCGGCCACGAGGAGAGACCCAGTACTTC.

The chain combines TRBV11-2 with TRBJ2-3; 7 bases fit TRBD2. The J segment lost 8 bases and the V segment lost 4 bases, leaving 6 bases of the junction unmatched. Germline loops: CDR1 SGHAT, CDR2 FQNNGV. The CDR3 length is 13 residues. CDR3: CASSSPGGGTQYF. The CDR3 coding sequence is TGTGCCAGCAGCTCCCCGGGAGGAGGTACGCAGTATTTT.

The rearrangement links TRBV9 to TRBJ2-1; D is possibly TRBD2 (6 bases). This CDR3 comprises 15 residues. Trimming stripped 0 bases from V and 0 bases from J, with 7 bases between. Germline V lookup: CDR1 SGDLS, CDR2 YYNGEE. CDR3 in amino acids: CASSVVGSSYNEQFF. DNA of the CDR3: TGTGCCAGCAGCGTAGTCGGGAGCTCCTACAATGAGCAGTTCTTC.

The rearrangement uses TRBV30 and TRBJ2-6, with D unresolved. The V and J ends lost 4 bases and 0 bases respectively, with 7 bases between them. Germline CDR1 reads GTSNPN; CDR2 reads SVGIG (reference sequence). The CDR3 sequence is 14 residues long. CDR3 residues: CAWKAGSGANVLTF. DNA of the CDR3: TGTGCCTGGAAAGCTGGCTCTGGGGCCAACGTCCTGACTTTC. The whole variable domain, remainder taken from reference TRBV30 and TRBJ2-6, is SQTIHQWPATLVQPVGSPLSLECTVEGTSNPNLYWYRQAAGRGLQLLFYSVGIGQISSEVPQNLSASRPQDRQFILSSKKLLLSDSGFYLCAWKAGSGANVLTFGAGSRLTVL.

The chain has TRBV6-1 and TRBJ2-7; 8 nucleotides line up with TRBD2. Per germline, CDR1 MNHNS and CDR2 SASEGT. Unmatched junction bases numbered 8, after V lost 2 bases and J lost 5 bases. This CDR3 has 15 amino acids. This CDR3 is CASSERQAGVDEQYF. The DNA for the CDR3 is TGTGCCAGCAGTGAACGTCAAGCGGGAGTTGACGAGCAGTACTTC.

The V and J genes are TRBV7-9 and TRBJ1-3; a possible D gene is TRBD1 (5 bases). Germline assignment: CDR1 SEHNR and CDR2 FQNEAQ (reference sequence). The CDR3 has 14 residues. V was clipped by 5 bases and J by 9 bases, with 17 bases between them. The CDR3 spells CASSQDSGSSTIYF. The CDR3 coding sequence is TGTGCCAGCAGCCAAGACAGTGGGTCGAGCACCATATATTTT. The variable domain in full, with the rest retrieved from reference TRBV7-9 and TRBJ1-3, is DTGVSQNPRHKITKRGQNVTFRCDPISEHNRLYWYRQTLGQGPEFLTYFQNEAQLEKSRLLSDRFSAERPKGSFSTLEIQRTEQGDSAMYLCASSQDSGSSTIYFGEGSWLTVV.